A selection of T cell receptor beta chains follows, all from one sample in a study of blood T cell repertoires in COVID-19. The assay was immunoSEQ multiplex PCR, and TCRdb's table has in-frame clones only and misses some. The top ten hold roughly 5% of the sample, which has fewer than 85,000 clones, approximately 89% seen once. The source material was peripheral blood. The source is a man at least 80 years old with acute or convalescent COVID-19. Each CDR3 is given with its conserved first and last residue. Each record gives: V gene, clone size, J gene, D gene, CDR3 protein, CDR3 DNA. D genes are given only for firm matches. Rows give clone size only sometimes, using once, few, many, or a class for an expanded clone.

V: TRBV27; size: NA; J: TRBJ1-5; D: NA; CDR3: CASSAGTIPQPQHF; DNA: TGTGCCAGCAGTGCCGGGACAATCCCTCAGCCCCAGCATTTT
V: TRBV5-4; size: once; J: TRBJ1-3; D: NA; CDR3: CASSLIGGYGNTIYF; DNA: TGTGCCAGCAGCTTGATAGGGGGATATGGAAACACCATATATTTT
V: TRBV28; size: NA; J: TRBJ2-1; D: NA; CDR3: CASTKGGFYNEQFF; DNA: TGTGCCAGCACCAAAGGGGGATTCTACAATGAGCAGTTCTTC
V: TRBV27; size: NA; J: TRBJ2-1; D: TRBD2; CDR3: CASSLLASGRLEQFF; DNA: TGTGCCAGCAGTTTACTTGCTAGCGGGAGATTGGAGCAGTTCTTC
V: TRBV25-1; size: NA; J: TRBJ2-1; D: TRBD2; CDR3: CASSVGLEGYNEQFF; DNA: TGTGCCAGCAGTGTAGGACTAGAGGGCTACAATGAGCAGTTCTTC
V: TRBV7-2; size: NA; J: TRBJ1-2; D: NA; CDR3: CASSLVGGGYTF; DNA: TGTGCCAGCAGCTTAGTCGGGGGGGGCTACACCTTC
V: TRBV24-1; size: few; J: TRBJ2-4; D: TRBD1; CDR3: CATSDGGQGNIQYF; DNA: TGTGCCACCAGTGATGGAGGACAGGGCAACATTCAGTACTTC
V: TRBV27; size: NA; J: TRBJ2-1; D: TRBD1; CDR3: CASSPSGTAQRDEQFF; DNA: TGTGCCAGCAGTCCCTCCGGGACAGCCCAACGGGATGAGCAGTTCTTC
V: TRBV5-1; size: NA; J: TRBJ1-1; D: NA; CDR3: CASSDQGSPEAFF; DNA: TGCGCCAGCAGCGATCAGGGGTCTCCTGAAGCTTTCTTT
V: TRBV5-4; size: NA; J: TRBJ2-1; D: TRBD2; CDR3: CASSSKRAGGRDEQFF; DNA: TGTGCCAGCAGCTCAAAGCGCGCGGGGGGGCGGGATGAGCAGTTCTTC
V: TRBV30; size: NA; J: TRBJ1-1; D: TRBD1; CDR3: CAWGRGQGDTEAFF; DNA: TGTGCCTGGGGACGGGGACAGGGCGACACTGAAGCTTTCTTT
V: TRBV16; size: NA; J: TRBJ1-3; D: TRBD1; CDR3: CASSQFRDRGNTIYF; DNA: TGTGCCAGCAGCCAGTTCCGGGACAGGGGAAACACCATATATTTT
V: TRBV7-2; size: NA; J: TRBJ2-1; D: TRBD2; CDR3: CASSFSSGLYNEQFF; DNA: TGTGCCAGCAGCTTTTCTAGCGGACTATACAATGAGCAGTTCTTC
V: TRBV6-5; size: NA; J: TRBJ2-5; D: TRBD1; CDR3: CASSYRRTGGRETQYF; DNA: TGTGCCAGCAGTTACCGGAGGACAGGGGGCCGGGAGACCCAGTACTTC
V: TRBV19; size: NA; J: TRBJ2-7; D: TRBD1; CDR3: CASNMDRANGEQYF; DNA: TGTGCCAGTAACATGGACAGGGCCAACGGGGAGCAGTACTTC
V: TRBV28; size: NA; J: TRBJ1-1; D: TRBD1; CDR3: CASSRIILRDRGPNTEAFF; DNA: TGTGCCAGCAGTCGCATTATCCTCCGGGACAGGGGGCCGAACACTGAAGCTTTCTTT
V: TRBV28; size: once; J: TRBJ1-4; D: NA; CDR3: CASSTSGEGQTEKLFF; DNA: TGTGCCAGCAGTACCTCCGGGGAGGGTCAAACAGAAAAACTGTTTTTT
V: TRBV5-1; size: few; J: TRBJ1-1; D: NA; CDR3: CASSLTDSNTEAFF; DNA: TGCGCCAGCAGCTTGACTGACAGCAACACTGAAGCTTTCTTT
V: TRBV19; size: once; J: TRBJ2-2; D: NA; CDR3: CASSIRGTGELFF; DNA: TGTGCCAGTAGTATACGGGGCACCGGGGAGCTGTTTTTT
V: TRBV7-9; size: NA; J: TRBJ1-1; D: NA; CDR3: CASSSAGGGHGTEAFF; DNA: TGTGCCAGCAGCTCCGCAGGTGGAGGGCATGGGACTGAAGCTTTCTTT
V: TRBV9; size: NA; J: TRBJ2-1; D: NA; CDR3: CASSVDPGVEHNEQFF; DNA: TGTGCCAGCAGCGTAGATCCAGGGGTGGAACACAATGAGCAGTTCTTC
V: TRBV27; size: few; J: TRBJ1-5; D: TRBD1; CDR3: CASRTGVGQPQHF; DNA: TGTGCCAGCAGAACAGGGGTTGGGCAGCCCCAGCATTTT
V: TRBV25-1; size: NA; J: TRBJ1-2; D: TRBD1; CDR3: CASSKGQNYGYTF; DNA: TGTGCCAGCAGTAAGGGACAGAACTATGGCTACACCTTC
V: TRBV6-5; size: NA; J: TRBJ2-7; D: NA; CDR3: CASQADGYEQYF; DNA: TGTGCCAGCCAAGCGGACGGCTACGAGCAGTACTTC
V: TRBV7-9; size: NA; J: TRBJ1-4; D: NA; CDR3: CASSFRTRANEKLFF; DNA: TGTGCCAGCAGCTTCAGGACACGGGCTAATGAAAAACTGTTTTTT
V: TRBV18; size: few; J: TRBJ2-3; D: NA; CDR3: CASSPNRVGTDTQYF; DNA: TGTGCCAGCTCGCCAAACAGGGTAGGGACAGATACGCAGTATTTT
V: TRBV7-2; size: once; J: TRBJ2-5; D: TRBD1; CDR3: CASSGGVGYQETQYF; DNA: TGTGCCAGCTCAGGGGGCGTTGGTTACCAAGAGACCCAGTACTTC
V: TRBV7-2; size: NA; J: TRBJ2-3; D: NA; CDR3: CASSLGLRTDTQYF; DNA: TGTGCCAGCAGCTTGGGGCTCCGCACAGATACGCAGTATTTT
V: TRBV5-6; size: NA; J: TRBJ1-2; D: NA; CDR3: CASSRPDGVYGYTF; DNA: TGTGCCAGCAGCCGGCCCGACGGGGTTTATGGCTACACCTTC
V: TRBV11-2; size: NA; J: TRBJ2-6; D: TRBD1; CDR3: CASRLDRAGANVLTF; DNA: TGTGCCAGCAGACTCGACAGGGCTGGGGCCAACGTCCTGACTTTC
V: TRBV9; size: NA; J: TRBJ2-5; D: TRBD2; CDR3: CASSVVGLAWTSQETQYF; DNA: TGTGCCAGCAGCGTGGTGGGACTAGCGTGGACTTCTCAAGAGACCCAGTACTTC
V: TRBV14; size: NA; J: TRBJ2-7; D: TRBD1; CDR3: CASSQAPGQGFYEQYF; DNA: TGTGCCAGCAGCCAAGCGCCGGGACAGGGTTTCTACGAGCAGTACTTC
V: TRBV7-2; size: NA; J: TRBJ2-1; D: TRBD2; CDR3: CASSYVAGDNEQFF; DNA: TGTGCCAGCAGCTATGTAGCGGGGGACAATGAGCAGTTCTTC
V: TRBV19; size: many; J: TRBJ1-2; D: NA; CDR3: CASSMGTTGQNYGYTF; DNA: TGTGCCAGTAGTATGGGTACCACAGGACAGAACTATGGCTACACCTTC
V: TRBV11-2; size: NA; J: TRBJ2-3; D: NA; CDR3: CASSHTDTQYF; DNA: TGTGCCAGCAGCCACACAGATACGCAGTATTTT
V: TRBV18; size: NA; J: TRBJ2-1; D: NA; CDR3: CASSPETGAGNEQFF; DNA: TGTGCCAGCTCACCAGAGACGGGAGCGGGCAATGAGCAGTTCTTC
V: TRBV6-5; size: NA; J: TRBJ2-3; D: NA; CDR3: CASSYSGQGGADTQYF; DNA: TGTGCCAGCAGTTACTCTGGCCAGGGAGGTGCAGATACGCAGTATTTT
V: TRBV4-1; size: NA; J: TRBJ1-2; D: TRBD1; CDR3: CASSQGQGVVYTF; DNA: TGCGCCAGCAGCCAAGGCCAGGGGGTAGTCTACACCTTC
V: TRBV5-4; size: NA; J: TRBJ1-6; D: NA; CDR3: CASSLQGSTPRAPLHF; DNA: TGTGCCAGCAGCTTGCAGGGTTCTACCCCTAGGGCACCCCTCCACTTT
V: TRBV25-1; size: NA; J: TRBJ1-2; D: TRBD1; CDR3: CASSDDRGGDYGYTF; DNA: TGTGCCAGCAGTGACGACAGGGGCGGTGACTATGGCTACACCTTC
V: TRBV28; size: NA; J: TRBJ1-2; D: NA; CDR3: CASSPSSRGRYGYTF; DNA: TGTGCCAGCAGTCCCTCGTCCCGGGGTCGGTATGGCTACACCTTC
V: TRBV19; size: NA; J: TRBJ2-7; D: TRBD1; CDR3: CASSGSGTVYEQYF; DNA: TGTGCCAGTAGTGGTAGTGGGACAGTCTACGAGCAGTACTTC